This T cell receptor beta chain was recovered during a study of OX40 agonist ivuxolimab in advanced cancers. The wider study: Those enrolled were less than 85% male, with a mean age of 60 years and ages from roughly 20 to 85. The study, taken as a whole, reports: Relative to CD4+, CD8+ T cells held more expanded clones on average.

Generated by immunoSEQ multiplex PCR, the TCRdb table keeps only in-frame clones and is missing some. The sample lists around 100,000 clones, 75% to 95% seen once, with about 0.31% in the top ten. The CDR3 has 15 residues. Trimming pared 2 bases from V and 3 bases from J, leaving 11 bases between. Germline assignment: CDR1 SGDLS and CDR2 YYNGEE. Concerning this clone: What it recognizes is unknown.

This clonotype was sampled from an adult with an advanced solid tumor such as melanoma, head and neck, liver or kidney cancer. This chain uses TRBV9 with TRBJ1-4; TRBD1 might be the D (5 bases). Here the sequenced sample was CD4+ or CD8+ T cells sorted from blood, taken in a trial of the OX40 agonist ivuxolimab. CDR3 sequence (DNA): TGTGCCAGCAGCGTCGAGGGGCGACCTAATGAAAAACTGTTTTTT. This codes for CASSVEGRPNEKLFF.